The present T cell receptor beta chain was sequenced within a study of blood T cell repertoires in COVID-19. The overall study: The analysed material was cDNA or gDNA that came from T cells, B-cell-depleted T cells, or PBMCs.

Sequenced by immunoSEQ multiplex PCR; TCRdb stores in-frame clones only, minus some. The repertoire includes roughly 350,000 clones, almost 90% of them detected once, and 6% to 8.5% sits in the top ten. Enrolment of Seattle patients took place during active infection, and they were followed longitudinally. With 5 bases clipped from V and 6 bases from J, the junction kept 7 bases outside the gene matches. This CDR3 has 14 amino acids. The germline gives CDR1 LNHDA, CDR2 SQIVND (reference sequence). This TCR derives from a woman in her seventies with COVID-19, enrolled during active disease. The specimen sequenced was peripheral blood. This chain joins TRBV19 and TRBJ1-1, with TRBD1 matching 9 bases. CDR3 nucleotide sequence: TGTGCCAGTAGTCTCCGACAGGGGGGGGCTGAAGCTTTCTTT. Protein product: CASSLRQGGAEAFF.